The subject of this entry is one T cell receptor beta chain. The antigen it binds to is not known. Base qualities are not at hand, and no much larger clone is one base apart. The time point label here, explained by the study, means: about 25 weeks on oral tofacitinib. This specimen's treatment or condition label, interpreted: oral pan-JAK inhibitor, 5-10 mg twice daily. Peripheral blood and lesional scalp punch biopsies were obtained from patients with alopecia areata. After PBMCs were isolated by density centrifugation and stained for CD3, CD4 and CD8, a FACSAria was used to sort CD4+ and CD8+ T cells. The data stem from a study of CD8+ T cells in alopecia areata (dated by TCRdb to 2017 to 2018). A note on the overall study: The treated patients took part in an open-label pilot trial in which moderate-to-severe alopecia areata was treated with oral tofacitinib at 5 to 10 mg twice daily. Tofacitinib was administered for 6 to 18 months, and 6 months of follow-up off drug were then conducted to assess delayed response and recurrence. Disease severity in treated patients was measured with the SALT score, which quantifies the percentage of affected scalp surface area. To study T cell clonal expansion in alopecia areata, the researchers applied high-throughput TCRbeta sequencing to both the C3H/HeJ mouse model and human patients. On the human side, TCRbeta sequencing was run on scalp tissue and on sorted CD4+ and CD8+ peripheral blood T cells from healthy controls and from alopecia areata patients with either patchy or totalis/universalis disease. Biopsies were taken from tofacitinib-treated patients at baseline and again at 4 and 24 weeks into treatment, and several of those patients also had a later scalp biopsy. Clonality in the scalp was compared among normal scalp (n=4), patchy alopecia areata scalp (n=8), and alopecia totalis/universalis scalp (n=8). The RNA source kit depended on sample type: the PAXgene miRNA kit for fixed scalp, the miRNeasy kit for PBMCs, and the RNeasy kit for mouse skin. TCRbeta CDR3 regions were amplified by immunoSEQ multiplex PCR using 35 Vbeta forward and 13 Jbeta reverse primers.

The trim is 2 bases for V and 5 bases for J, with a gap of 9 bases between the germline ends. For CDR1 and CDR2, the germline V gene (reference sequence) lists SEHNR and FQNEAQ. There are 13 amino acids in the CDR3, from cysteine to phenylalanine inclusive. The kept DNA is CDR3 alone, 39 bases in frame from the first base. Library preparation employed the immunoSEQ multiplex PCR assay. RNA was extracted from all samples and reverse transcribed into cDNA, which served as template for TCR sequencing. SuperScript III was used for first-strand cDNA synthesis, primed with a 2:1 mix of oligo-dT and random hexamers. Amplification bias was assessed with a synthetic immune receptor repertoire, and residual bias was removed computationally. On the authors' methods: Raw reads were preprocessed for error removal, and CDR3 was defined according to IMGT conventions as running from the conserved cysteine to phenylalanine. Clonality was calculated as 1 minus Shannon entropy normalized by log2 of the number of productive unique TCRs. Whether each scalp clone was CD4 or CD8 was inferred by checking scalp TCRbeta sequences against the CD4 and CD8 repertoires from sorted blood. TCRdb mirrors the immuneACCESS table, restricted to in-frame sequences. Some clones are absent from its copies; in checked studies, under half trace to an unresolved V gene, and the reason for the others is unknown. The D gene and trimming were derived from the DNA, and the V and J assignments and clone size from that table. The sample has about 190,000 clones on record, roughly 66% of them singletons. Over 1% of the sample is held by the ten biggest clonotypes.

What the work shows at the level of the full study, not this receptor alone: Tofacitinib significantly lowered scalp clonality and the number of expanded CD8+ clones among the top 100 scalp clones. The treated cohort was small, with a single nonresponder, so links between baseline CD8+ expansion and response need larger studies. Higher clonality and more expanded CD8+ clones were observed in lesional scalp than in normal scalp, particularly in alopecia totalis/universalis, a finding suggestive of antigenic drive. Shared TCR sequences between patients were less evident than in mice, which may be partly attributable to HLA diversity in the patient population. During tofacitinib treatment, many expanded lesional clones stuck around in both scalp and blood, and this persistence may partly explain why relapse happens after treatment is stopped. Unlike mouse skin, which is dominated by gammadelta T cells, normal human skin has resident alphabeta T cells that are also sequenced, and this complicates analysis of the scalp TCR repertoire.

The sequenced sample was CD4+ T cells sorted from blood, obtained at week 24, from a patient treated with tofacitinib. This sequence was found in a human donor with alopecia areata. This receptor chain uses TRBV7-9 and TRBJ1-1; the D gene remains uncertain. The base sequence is TGTGCCAGCAGCTTAAGGGATTGGACTGAAGCTTTCTTT. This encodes CASSLRDWTEAFF.